A single sample is the source of the 32 T cell receptor beta chains below, sequenced in a study of T cells in Graves' hyperthyroidism and ophthalmopathy. RNA transcripts provided the source from which TCR beta CDR3 regions were amplified. The primer set for the first-round RT-PCR of the TCR CDR3 was HTBI. TCRdb fed the multiplex PCR reads into MiXCR, producing one record per CDR3 protein. The data contain hundreds of thousands of distinct CDR3 sequences, approximately 25% of them singletons. Material for sequencing was blood. These receptor sequences come from a woman under 40 with Graves' ophthalmopathy.

This clonotype was recorded at least ten times. This sequence joins TRBV5-1 and TRBJ2-7; D is possibly TRBD1 (6 bases). The V and J ends lost 3 bases and 2 bases respectively, with 18 bases between them. The CDR3 extends over 16 amino acids. Per the germline V gene, CDR1 is SGHRS and CDR2 is YFSETQ. The CDR3 bases are TGCGCCAGCAGCTCCCTGGACAGCGCAGCAGCCTACGAGCAGTACTTC. Translation: CASSSLDSAAAYEQYF.

The V gene is TRBV6-5, the J gene TRBJ2-7; no reliable D call. The CDR3 is made up of 13 amino acids. Deletions cut 0 bases from V and 2 bases from J, with 5 bases between. The germline gives CDR1 MNHEY, CDR2 SVGAGI. Written as DNA, the CDR3 is TGTGCCAGCAGTTACTCGGTGCCCTACGAGCAGTACTTC. Protein sequence: CASSYSVPYEQYF.

This clonotype was counted many times. The chain has TRBV6-5 and TRBJ2-2, with D uncertain. The CDR3 contains 15 residues. Germline values: CDR1 MNHEY, CDR2 SVGAGI. The V end was cut by 3 bases, the J end by 1 base, with 9 bases between. DNA for the CDR3: TGTGCCAGCAGTTATTACACAAAGAACACCGGGGAGCTGTTTTTT. Translating gives CASSYYTKNTGELFF.

Remarks on this clonotype: A much larger clone differs from this one at a single base, so this may be a read error. This rearrangement joins TRBV15 to TRBJ2-5, with D hard to call. The CDR3 sequence is 12 residues long. CDR1 and CDR2 (germline): LNHNV, YYDKDF (reference sequence). V lost 1 base and J 3 bases, leaving 3 bases between the germline ends. The CDR3 region is CATSRAEETQYF. The DNA of the CDR3 is TGTGCCACCAGCAGAGCCGAAGAGACCCAGTACTTC.

The genes are TRBV11-2 and TRBJ2-7; the D is unclear. The CDR3 is 17 residues long. Germline CDR1 is SGHAT and CDR2 is FQNNGV. Between the trimmed V and J ends, which lost 2 bases and 3 bases, there was a span of 20 bases. CDR3 residues: CASSLTPPGQSFYEQYF. CDR3 sequence (DNA): TGTGCCAGCAGCTTAACCCCGCCGGGCCAATCATTCTACGAGCAGTACTTC.

This clonotype was seen repeatedly, ten times or more. The DNA for the CDR3 is TGTGCCAGCAGGACAGGGAGTGGCTACACCTTC. It translates to CASRTGSGYTF. This rearrangement joins TRBV6-5 to TRBJ1-2, with TRBD1 matching 7 bases. The CDR3 sequence is 11 residues long. Germline V gene sequence: CDR1 MNHEY, CDR2 SVGAGI. The trim removed 6 bases at V and 7 bases at J, leaving 2 bases unmatched.

This clonotype was seen ten or more times. The chain has TRBV5-6 and TRBJ1-2; the match to TRBD1 covers 9 bases. Germline V gene data show CDR1 as SGHDT and CDR2 as YYEEEE. This CDR3 region has 14 residues. The junction had 8 bases not matched to a gene; V was cut back by 4 bases and J by 7 bases. Here the CDR3 reads CASSLTGGIIGYTF. The CDR3 DNA follows: TGTGCCAGCAGCCTGACAGGGGGTATTATTGGCTACACCTTC.

This clonotype was recorded many times. The chain is built from TRBV12-3 or TRBV12-4 and TRBJ2-5; the D gene is possibly TRBD2 (5 bases). The CDR3 sequence is 16 residues long. V lost 5 bases and J 2 bases, leaving 18 bases between the germline ends. This CDR3 reads CASSPPRGVGQETQYF. The CDR3 DNA follows: TGTGCCAGCAGTCCCCCCCGGGGAGTGGGGCAAGAGACCCAGTACTTC.

This clonotype showed up many times. The chain has TRBV6-5 and TRBJ2-7, with 8 bases fitting TRBD2. CDR1 and CDR2 (germline): MNHEY, SVGAGI. Unmatched junction bases numbered 4, after V lost 2 bases and J lost 1 base. The CDR3 runs to 15 residues. The CDR3 DNA reads TGTGCCAGCAGTTACGCCCGGGGGGGATCCTACGAGCAGTACTTC. It codes for CASSYARGGSYEQYF.

This clonotype was found many times. The CDR3 is CASSLTGGSSSYEQYF. The CDR3 DNA sequence: TGTGCCAGCAGCTTAACTGGGGGGTCTAGCTCCTACGAGCAGTACTTC. J is TRBJ2-7 and V is TRBV7-3; D is possibly TRBD2 (6 bases). CDR1 is SGHTA and CDR2 is FQGTGA in the germline V gene. This CDR3 region has 16 residues. The ends were cut back, 0 bases at V and 0 bases at J, with 12 bases in the middle.

This chain links TRBV18 with TRBJ1-5; 7 positions match TRBD1. Trimming at V came to 5 bases and at J to 0 bases, leaving 4 bases not matched to a gene. The CDR3 loop spans 15 amino acids. The germline V gene has CDR1 KGHSH and CDR2 LQKENI. As DNA, the CDR3 is TGTGCCAGCTCAAGGGACAGCCATAGCAATCAGCCCCAGCATTTT. Translated: CASSRDSHSNQPQHF.

As concerns this clonotype: This sequence may be a read error, since a much larger clone differs from it by one base. V gene TRBV6-2 or TRBV6-3 combines with J gene TRBJ2-4; D call uncertain. V gave up 5 bases and J gave up 4 bases, with 18 bases separating them. CDR1 and CDR2 (germline): MNHEY, SVGEGT. This CDR3 contains 16 residues. This CDR3 is CASSSKPHGVKNIQYF. CDR3 DNA: TGTGCCAGCAGTAGCAAACCACACGGAGTAAAAAACATTCAGTACTTC.

There are many counts of this clonotype. V and J are TRBV29-1 and TRBJ2-2, with D maybe TRBD1 (5 bases). From germline, CDR1 is SQVTM and CDR2 ANQGSEA. Trimming took off 3 bases at V and 0 bases at J, with 11 bases between the two ends. The CDR3 totals 15 residues. The CDR3 sequence: CSVESGAANTGELFF. CDR3 DNA: TGCAGCGTTGAGTCTGGGGCTGCGAACACCGGGGAGCTGTTTTTT.

The chain has TRBV7-2 and TRBJ2-5; D is undetermined. Germline V gene data show CDR1 as SGHTA and CDR2 as FQGNSA. V dropped 1 base and J dropped 5 bases, with 8 bases sitting between them. The CDR3 has 13 amino acids. The CDR3 sequence is CASSLVTLETQYF. The CDR3 nucleotides are TGTGCCAGCAGCTTAGTTACCTTGGAGACCCAGTACTTC.

This clonotype appeared a single time. The chain uses TRBV6-2 or TRBV6-3 and TRBJ2-7; D not resolved. V was clipped by 7 bases and J by 3 bases, with 16 bases between them. The length of the CDR3 is 14 residues. Germline lookup yields CDR1 MNHEY and CDR2 SVGEGT. DNA for the CDR3: TGTGCCAGCACCCCCTTAACCCTCGTCTACGAGCAGTACTTC. Translated: CASTPLTLVYEQYF.

This clonotype was observed a few times. The chain joins TRBV5-5 to TRBJ1-2; 7 nucleotides line up with TRBD1. The germline gives CDR1 SGHKS, CDR2 YYEKEE (reference sequence). The J segment lost 5 bases and the V segment lost 0 bases, leaving 10 bases of the junction unmatched. The CDR3 extends over 16 amino acids. The CDR3, as DNA: TGTGCCAGCAGCTTGGCTTCGGGACAGCCCTCTTATGGCTACACCTTC. This sequence encodes CASSLASGQPSYGYTF.

This clonotype was seen more than once but under ten times. This rearrangement joins TRBV18 to TRBJ2-5, with a tentative D call TRBD1 (5 bases). The V gene's germline CDR1 is KGHSH and CDR2 LQKENI. This CDR3 spans 16 amino acids. V dropped 8 bases and J dropped 2 bases, with 21 bases sitting between them. The CDR3: CASTPPRGRTQETQYF. The CDR3 DNA follows: TGTGCCAGCACCCCACCAAGGGGCCGAACACAAGAGACCCAGTACTTC.

This clonotype was seen at least ten times. The rearrangement links TRBV27 to TRBJ1-2, with D tentatively TRBD1 (5 bases). Trimming shortened V by 5 bases and J by 4 bases, and 11 bases separated the two germline ends. The CDR3 spans 13 residues. Per germline, CDR1 MNHEY and CDR2 SMNVEV (reference sequence). The CDR3 nucleotides are TGTGCCAGCAGTATAACAGGATTCTATGGCTACACCTTC. Protein: CASSITGFYGYTF.

V usage is TRBV28 and J usage is TRBJ1-5, with D unclear. The germline gives CDR1 MDHEN, CDR2 SYDVKM. Trimming removed 4 bases from V and 7 bases from J, with 20 bases in between. The CDR3 totals 16 residues. CDR3 in amino acids: CASSSGPSSFGQPQHF. The CDR3 bases are TGTGCCAGCAGTTCGGGTCCAAGCTCCTTCGGGCAGCCCCAGCATTTT. Variable domain in full (rest from reference TRBV28 and TRBJ1-5): DVKVTQSSRYLVKRTGEKVFLECVQDMDHENMFWYRQDPGLGLRLIYFSYDVKMKEKGDIPEGYSVSREKKERFSLILESASTNQTSMYLCASSSGPSSFGQPQHFGDGTRLSIL.

This clonotype showed up just a few times. The genes are TRBV30 and TRBJ1-2, with 7 positions matching TRBD1. Germline-derived CDR1 and CDR2 are GTSNPN and SVGIG (reference sequence). Losses at the gene ends were 7 bases for V and 3 bases for J; bases not matched to a gene: 11. This CDR3 is 14 amino acids long. The CDR3 reads CAFSPPTGDYGYTF. The CDR3 nucleotides read TGTGCCTTTTCACCCCCTACAGGGGACTATGGCTACACCTTC.

The chain uses TRBV5-1 and TRBJ2-2, with a possible D match to TRBD2 (7 bases). The germline V gene encodes CDR1 SGHRS and CDR2 YFSETQ. This CDR3 region has 22 residues. V lost 2 bases to trimming and J lost 0 bases, with 29 bases between them. The CDR3 reads CASSFTPDGLGGPPTNTGELFF. The DNA of the CDR3 is TGCGCCAGCAGCTTTACCCCTGACGGTCTCGGGGGGCCCCCTACGAACACCGGGGAGCTGTTTTTT.

Only a few counts were recorded for this clonotype. The CDR3 DNA sequence: TGTGCCAGCAGCCCTGTAGGCGTTGAAGCTTTCTTT. Its translation: CASSPVGVEAFF. J is TRBJ1-1 and V is TRBV7-2; D not certain. The CDR3 consists of 12 residues. Trimming removed 5 bases at V and 7 bases at J, with 11 bases between. Germline V gives CDR1 SGHTA, CDR2 FQGNSA.

The chain joins TRBV24-1 to TRBJ2-5, with D possibly matching TRBD2 (5 bases). V lost 10 bases to trimming and J lost 4 bases, with 18 bases between them. The CDR3 spans 14 residues. Per germline, CDR1 KGHDR and CDR2 SFDVKD. CDR3 nucleotides: TGTGCCACGGCGGCGGGTACGGGGAGAGAGACCCAGTACTTC. The encoded protein is CATAAGTGRETQYF.

This clonotype was picked up many times. J is TRBJ2-2 and V is TRBV10-3; possible D gene TRBD1, 6 bases. This CDR3 comprises 14 residues. Germline-derived CDR1 and CDR2 are ENHRY and SYGVKD. Between the trimmed V and J ends, which lost 7 bases and 5 bases, there was a span of 14 bases. CDR3 DNA: TGTGCCATCAAGCCCACAGGGTTTACCGGGGAGCTGTTTTTT. Translation gives CAIKPTGFTGELFF.

The rearrangement joins TRBV20-1 to TRBJ1-1, with 7 bases that match TRBD1. V was pared by 5 bases and J by 4 bases, with 13 bases of the junction left unmatched. The CDR3 contains 15 residues. Germline assignment: CDR1 DFQATT and CDR2 SNEGSKA (reference sequence). The CDR3 DNA follows: TGCAGTGCTTCGAACAGTCCAGGGGGTGGCACTGAAGCTTTCTTT. This encodes CSASNSPGGGTEAFF.

The chain employs TRBV29-1 and TRBJ1-3, with D uncertain. V lost 4 bases and J 1 base, leaving 2 bases between the germline ends. CDR1 and CDR2 from the germline V gene are SQVTM and ANQGSEA. The CDR3 contains 11 residues. This CDR3 is CSVASGNTIYF. CDR3 bases: TGCAGCGTTGCTTCTGGAAACACCATATATTTT.

This clonotype was recorded at least ten times. The chain carries TRBV2 and TRBJ1-5; maybe TRBD1 (5 bases). The CDR3 has 12 residues. Germline V CDR1 and CDR2: SNHLY, FYNNEI. Trimming pared 7 bases from V and 6 bases from J, leaving 10 bases between. In DNA, the CDR3 is TGTGCCAGCAAGGCAGGGCTTCAGCCCCAGCATTTT. As protein: CASKAGLQPQHF. Drawing the rest from reference TRBV2 and TRBJ1-5, the complete variable domain is EPEVTQTPSHQVTQMGQEVILRCVPISNHLYFYWYRQILGQKVEFLVSFYNNEISEKSEIFDDQFSVERPDGSNFTLKIRSTKLEDSAMYFCASKAGLQPQHFGDGTRLSIL.

Worth noting for this clonotype: This may arise from a read error, as a much more abundant clone is one base away. The genes are TRBV29-1 and TRBJ1-1; TRBD1 aligns across 7 bases. In germline, CDR1 is SQVTM, CDR2 ANQGSEA. The CDR3 is 15 amino acids. The CDR3 DNA is TGCAGCGTCGAGGGGGAAGGGGGCTCGAACACTGAAGCTTGCTTT. It translates to CSVEGEGGSNTEACF.

This clonotype appeared many times. The V call is TRBV5-1, the J call TRBJ1-5, with 8 bases matching TRBD1. CDR3 length: 15 amino acids. The germline CDR1 and CDR2 sequences are SGHRS and YFSETQ. Unmatched junction bases numbered 8, after V lost 5 bases and J lost 4 bases. The CDR3 DNA follows: TGCGCCAGCAGTGCGGGACAGGCTGGAAATCAGCCCCAGCATTTT. This codes for CASSAGQAGNQPQHF.

The rearrangement joins TRBV20-1 to TRBJ1-2; 7 bases are a match to TRBD1. V was pared by 6 bases and J by 3 bases, with 13 bases of the junction left unmatched. The CDR3 spans 15 residues. The germline V gene has CDR1 DFQATT and CDR2 SNEGSKA (reference sequence). Here the CDR3 DNA reads TGCAGTGCCTTTGACAGGGCAGGTTTCGACTATGGCTACACCTTC. Amino acids: CSAFDRAGFDYGYTF.

CDR3 coding DNA: TGCGCCAGCAGCTTGGTTCTGGGGGTAGTAATGAACACTGAAGCTTTCTTT. Amino acids: CASSLVLGVVMNTEAFF. This chain connects TRBV5-1 to TRBJ1-1, with a tentative D call TRBD1 (5 bases). The CDR3 is 17 residues long. V was clipped by 0 bases and J by 0 bases, with 15 bases between them. Germline lookup yields CDR1 SGHRS and CDR2 YFSETQ.

This clonotype was counted only a few times. The genes are TRBV15 and TRBJ2-2; no definite D call. V was pared by 7 bases and J by 5 bases, with 14 bases between. Germline V gene data show CDR1 as LNHNV and CDR2 as YYDKDF (reference sequence). The CDR3 is 14 residues long. Here the CDR3 DNA reads TGTGCCACCACCCCCAGTTGGGGTACCGGGGAGCTGTTTTTT. This codes for CATTPSWGTGELFF.